These T cell receptor beta chains were read from a single sample in a study of T cells after posttransplantation cyclophosphamide. Using immunoSEQ multiplex PCR, the repertoire was profiled, and TCRdb retains in-frame clones only, with some absent. This sample yields thousands of clones, of which 80% to 90% are seen a single time; around a sixth belongs to the top ten. Sequenced here: CD4+ T cells sorted from blood, sampled 950 to 1,200 days after allogeneic stem cell transplant with posttransplant cyclophosphamide. These receptors were collected from a female patient in her thirties or forties who received an allogeneic stem cell transplant from a related donor, was CMV-positive, and had no GVHD. These T cells may partly come from the graft donor. Each CDR3 is given without its conserved first and last residue. The order of the fields is clone size, D gene, J gene, V gene, CDR3 protein. The D gene is left open where the match is weak. Expanded clones are given a class, and other clones once, few, many or no size at all.

clone_size: .; d_call: .; j_call: TRBJ2-2; v_call: TRBV5-8; cdr3_aa: ASSLVQGQGTGELF
clone_size: .; d_call: .; j_call: TRBJ2-7; v_call: TRBV11-2; cdr3_aa: ASSLVTQLQGE
clone_size: .; d_call: .; j_call: TRBJ2-7; v_call: TRBV2; cdr3_aa: ASSLETGWGYQQY
clone_size: .; d_call: .; j_call: TRBJ1-2; v_call: TRBV11-2; cdr3_aa: ASSSITGSGYT
clone_size: once; d_call: .; j_call: TRBJ1-2; v_call: TRBV27; cdr3_aa: ASSLQGSYGYT
clone_size: few; d_call: TRBD1; j_call: TRBJ2-7; v_call: TRBV7-8; cdr3_aa: ASSLRDRRREEQY
clone_size: .; d_call: .; j_call: TRBJ1-2; v_call: TRBV27; cdr3_aa: ASSLKGAKGYT
clone_size: .; d_call: TRBD1; j_call: TRBJ2-3; v_call: TRBV19; cdr3_aa: ASSASGTGSTDTQY
clone_size: once; d_call: TRBD1; j_call: TRBJ1-1; v_call: TRBV14; cdr3_aa: ASSQRTGRSTEAF
clone_size: .; d_call: .; j_call: TRBJ1-5; v_call: TRBV4-1; cdr3_aa: ASSQAGGNQPQH
clone_size: few; d_call: .; j_call: TRBJ2-7; v_call: TRBV27; cdr3_aa: ASSLNGGGDEQY
clone_size: .; d_call: .; j_call: TRBJ1-3; v_call: TRBV10-3; cdr3_aa: AISGTEGGNTIY
clone_size: few; d_call: TRBD1; j_call: TRBJ1-5; v_call: TRBV6-6; cdr3_aa: ASSYSLTGNNQPQH
clone_size: .; d_call: TRBD2; j_call: TRBJ2-5; v_call: TRBV28; cdr3_aa: ASSPLRGGLVETQY
clone_size: once; d_call: TRBD1; j_call: TRBJ1-2; v_call: TRBV4-2; cdr3_aa: ASSPTGAQGYGYT
clone_size: .; d_call: .; j_call: TRBJ1-5; v_call: TRBV11-2; cdr3_aa: ASSSTGMGQPQH
clone_size: once; d_call: TRBD1; j_call: TRBJ2-1; v_call: TRBV19; cdr3_aa: ASSTRGTGGWGSYNEQF
clone_size: .; d_call: .; j_call: TRBJ1-1; v_call: TRBV5-4; cdr3_aa: ASSLEIRTAILNTEAF
clone_size: .; d_call: TRBD1; j_call: TRBJ1-6; v_call: TRBV6-5; cdr3_aa: ASSYSTGYNSPLH
clone_size: .; d_call: TRBD1; j_call: TRBJ2-3; v_call: TRBV10-2; cdr3_aa: ASRNPGGDRGADTQY
clone_size: .; d_call: TRBD1; j_call: TRBJ2-7; v_call: TRBV25-1; cdr3_aa: ASSDGGQGRGKY
clone_size: .; d_call: TRBD2; j_call: TRBJ2-1; v_call: TRBV7-6; cdr3_aa: ASSLTSGGEQF
clone_size: .; d_call: .; j_call: TRBJ1-6; v_call: TRBV19; cdr3_aa: ASSGKTGRLYSPLH
clone_size: .; d_call: .; j_call: TRBJ2-3; v_call: TRBV28; cdr3_aa: ASSGDQTDTQY
clone_size: .; d_call: TRBD1; j_call: TRBJ1-1; v_call: TRBV7-9; cdr3_aa: ASSLTGGSEAF
clone_size: medium-sized; d_call: .; j_call: TRBJ1-5; v_call: TRBV5-1; cdr3_aa: ASSLGGNNQPQH
clone_size: .; d_call: .; j_call: TRBJ1-5; v_call: TRBV27; cdr3_aa: ASSLSGEGIKQPQH
clone_size: .; d_call: .; j_call: TRBJ1-4; v_call: TRBV7-2; cdr3_aa: ASSLERATNEKLF
clone_size: .; d_call: .; j_call: TRBJ1-6; v_call: TRBV2; cdr3_aa: ASRRAGPNSPLH
clone_size: .; d_call: TRBD1; j_call: TRBJ1-6; v_call: TRBV10-1; cdr3_aa: ATRDRAFTPYNSPLH
clone_size: .; d_call: .; j_call: TRBJ2-5; v_call: TRBV7-9; cdr3_aa: ASSHKQIRQETQY
clone_size: .; d_call: TRBD1; j_call: TRBJ2-1; v_call: TRBV5-1; cdr3_aa: ASSTETGVGYNEQF
clone_size: .; d_call: TRBD1; j_call: TRBJ1-5; v_call: TRBV6-7; cdr3_aa: ASFAGQYNQPQH
clone_size: once; d_call: TRBD1; j_call: TRBJ2-5; v_call: TRBV19; cdr3_aa: ASSHRGQGPRETQY
clone_size: .; d_call: .; j_call: TRBJ2-3; v_call: TRBV9; cdr3_aa: ASSEAGMRTDTQY
clone_size: .; d_call: .; j_call: TRBJ1-5; v_call: TRBV7-2; cdr3_aa: ASSSGGESNQPQH
clone_size: .; d_call: .; j_call: TRBJ1-2; v_call: TRBV5-6; cdr3_aa: ASSLGPQGSPNYGYT
clone_size: .; d_call: .; j_call: TRBJ1-6; v_call: TRBV19; cdr3_aa: ASRGQYNSPLH
clone_size: .; d_call: TRBD1; j_call: TRBJ2-5; v_call: TRBV16; cdr3_aa: ASSQITGAQETQY
clone_size: once; d_call: .; j_call: TRBJ2-2; v_call: TRBV7-9; cdr3_aa: ASSRDMNTGELF
clone_size: .; d_call: TRBD1; j_call: TRBJ1-1; v_call: TRBV7-9; cdr3_aa: ASSRGTGGWNTEAF
clone_size: .; d_call: .; j_call: TRBJ1-2; v_call: TRBV2; cdr3_aa: ASSIYRDKYGYT
clone_size: .; d_call: .; j_call: TRBJ1-5; v_call: TRBV6-5; cdr3_aa: ASSQGVFSNQPQH
clone_size: .; d_call: .; j_call: TRBJ1-1; v_call: TRBV5-1; cdr3_aa: ASSLAGWDTEAF
clone_size: .; d_call: .; j_call: TRBJ2-4; v_call: TRBV14; cdr3_aa: ASSQEGGRGAKNIQY
clone_size: .; d_call: .; j_call: TRBJ2-2; v_call: TRBV5-1; cdr3_aa: ASSLEGHKSGELF
clone_size: .; d_call: TRBD2; j_call: TRBJ2-1; v_call: TRBV11-2; cdr3_aa: ASSLYSGGNLYNEQF
clone_size: .; d_call: TRBD1; j_call: TRBJ2-1; v_call: TRBV27; cdr3_aa: ASSLLPGQGYNEQF
clone_size: .; d_call: .; j_call: TRBJ2-7; v_call: TRBV7-9; cdr3_aa: ASSLVSGRSYEQY
clone_size: .; d_call: .; j_call: TRBJ1-2; v_call: TRBV5-1; cdr3_aa: ASSQGGNYGYT
clone_size: .; d_call: TRBD2; j_call: TRBJ2-2; v_call: TRBV9; cdr3_aa: ASSAPGLAGGGTGELF
clone_size: .; d_call: .; j_call: TRBJ2-7; v_call: TRBV11-2; cdr3_aa: ASSLANRGLSSYEQY
clone_size: .; d_call: TRBD1; j_call: TRBJ1-1; v_call: TRBV6-6; cdr3_aa: ASSPRTGHGTEAF
clone_size: .; d_call: TRBD1; j_call: TRBJ1-5; v_call: TRBV19; cdr3_aa: ASSRGLHPQPQH